This is a list of T cell receptor beta chains from one sample in a study of blood T cell repertoires in COVID-19. Sequencing used immunoSEQ multiplex PCR; TCRdb keeps in-frame clones, though not all of them. Of approximately 220,000 clones in the sample, 75% to 85% were seen once. Sequenced input: peripheral blood. The receptors derive from a woman aged 70-85 years with acute or convalescent COVID-19. Both conserved end residues are part of each CDR3. The D gene is left open where the match is weak. Some rows have no size entry. The others give once, few or many, or a class for an expanded clone.

J,V,D,size,CDR3,DNA
TRBJ1-2,TRBV6-1,-,-,CASSEAAGASYGYTF,TGTGCCAGCAGTGAAGCGGCAGGGGCCTCCTATGGCTACACCTTC
TRBJ1-6,TRBV5-4,TRBD1,-,CASSLVPTGGNSPLHF,TGTGCCAGCAGCTTGGTCCCGACAGGGGGTAATTCACCCCTCCACTTT
TRBJ1-5,TRBV5-5,TRBD1,few,CASSLWGLGQGGQPQHF,TGTGCCAGCAGCTTGTGGGGGCTGGGACAGGGAGGGCAGCCCCAGCATTTT
TRBJ2-3,TRBV5-6,TRBD2,-,CASRGRVHTDTQYF,TGTGCCAGCAGAGGGAGGGTGCACACAGATACGCAGTATTTT
TRBJ1-4,TRBV6-6,-,-,CASSYLLRSTNEKLFF,TGTGCCAGCAGTTACCTGCTAAGATCAACTAATGAAAAACTGTTTTTT
TRBJ2-5,TRBV4-1,TRBD2,-,CASSQGGGLAVSETQYF,TGCGCCAGCAGCCAAGGGGGGGGACTAGCGGTATCCGAGACCCAGTACTTC
TRBJ1-1,TRBV5-4,TRBD1,-,CASSLRQGGGAFF,TGTGCCAGCAGCTTGCGTCAGGGGGGTGGGGCTTTCTTT
TRBJ1-5,TRBV20-1,-,-,CSASRGLRGNQPQHF,TGCAGTGCTAGTCGGGGGTTGCGAGGGAATCAGCCCCAGCATTTT
TRBJ1-5,TRBV19,-,-,CASSIGLTHNQPQHF,TGTGCCAGTAGTATAGGGCTCACACACAATCAGCCCCAGCATTTT
TRBJ1-2,TRBV7-9,-,-,CASSTRQAYGYTF,TGTGCCAGCAGCACCCGACAGGCCTATGGCTACACCTTC
TRBJ1-1,TRBV19,-,-,CASSMFGGLNTEAFF,TGTGCCAGTAGTATGTTCGGCGGCCTGAACACTGAAGCTTTCTTT
TRBJ2-7,TRBV5-6,TRBD1,once,CASSWGQGNYEQYF,TGTGCCAGCAGCTGGGGACAGGGGAACTACGAGCAGTACTTC
TRBJ2-2,TRBV7-9,TRBD1,-,CASSPRTGGTGELFF,TGTGCCAGCAGCCCGCGGACAGGGGGCACCGGGGAGCTGTTTTTT
TRBJ1-1,TRBV6-2/TRBV6-3,-,-,CASSYSRDTEAFF,TGTGCCAGCAGTTACTCGAGGGACACTGAAGCTTTCTTT
TRBJ2-5,TRBV4-2,-,-,CASSQDLRHQETQYF,TGTGCCAGCAGCCAAGATCTACGACATCAAGAGACCCAGTACTTC
TRBJ2-3,TRBV4-1,-,few,CASSQAGGLDTQYF,TGCGCCAGCAGCCAAGCGGGGGGCCTGGATACGCAGTATTTT